Listed below are T cell receptor beta chains from one sample, sequenced in a study of OX40 agonist ivuxolimab in advanced cancers. This table comes from immunoSEQ multiplex PCR, and its TCRdb copy is limited to in-frame clones, with some not included. The sample consists of 55,000 to 65,000 clones, 85% of them appearing once. This specimen consisted of CD4+ or CD8+ T cells sorted from blood, obtained in a trial of the OX40 agonist ivuxolimab. The source of these receptors is an adult with an advanced solid tumor such as melanoma, head and neck, liver or kidney cancer. Each CDR3 is given without its conserved first and last residue.

V gene	J gene	CDR3 protein
TRBV9	TRBJ2-1	ASSVAVSGGAGEQF
TRBV19	TRBJ1-2	ASRTSGTRVRGYT
TRBV9	TRBJ1-6	ASSVEVNSPLH
TRBV19	TRBJ2-7	ASSPSGVAAYEQY
TRBV6-5	TRBJ1-1	ASRWGRGTEAF
TRBV11-2	TRBJ2-1	ASSQTVGNEQF
TRBV19	TRBJ1-2	ATDSGTLIGGYT
TRBV18	TRBJ2-7	ASSPPGGYEQY
TRBV7-9	TRBJ2-2	ASSPTGWPGELF
TRBV5-1	TRBJ2-3	ASSLGTSGVTDTQY
TRBV9	TRBJ1-6	ASSVGRTGNNSPLH
TRBV27	TRBJ2-7	ASSLGYTYEQY
TRBV29-1	TRBJ2-5	SVQVSGGGETQY
TRBV9	TRBJ2-2	ASSVAGAFGELF
TRBV7-3	TRBJ2-2	ASSLENTGELF
TRBV18	TRBJ2-7	ASSPPNRGLNEQY
TRBV9	TRBJ2-5	ASSVAGSQETQY
TRBV10-2	TRBJ2-4	ASSEWRGAKNIQY
TRBV18	TRBJ2-7	ASSPQASGTYEQY
TRBV7-9	TRBJ2-3	ASSSGLAGGVKDTQY
TRBV5-5	TRBJ1-2	ASSLRGRGNYGYT
TRBV25-1	TRBJ2-2	ASSAGTGINTGELF
TRBV19	TRBJ2-2	ASSTGAGELF
TRBV6-1	TRBJ2-3	ASSGTVEASDTQY
TRBV6-1	TRBJ1-4	ASSNGTPNEKLF
TRBV6-1	TRBJ2-1	ASRLQVSSYNEQF
TRBV19	TRBJ1-5	ASSIGGSYQPQH
TRBV28	TRBJ2-2	ASSPWGQGANTGELF
TRBV6-1	TRBJ2-3	ASSEGLGQGTDTQY
TRBV2	TRBJ2-3	ASSDSNTDTQY
TRBV19	TRBJ1-5	ASRQGAGNQPQH
TRBV4-1	TRBJ1-4	ASSPSGLLDEKLF
TRBV9	TRBJ2-1	ASNSGGIDNEQF
TRBV21-1	TRBJ1-1	ASSKALGGPTEAF
TRBV2	TRBJ2-7	ASSADRGRVYEQY
TRBV11-2	TRBJ1-1	ASSLARTEAF
TRBV6-5	TRBJ1-1	ASSRQGRGTEAF
TRBV9	TRBJ1-1	ASTRDGFSNTEAF
TRBV29-1	TRBJ2-1	SVEDPASGLINEQF
TRBV4-1	TRBJ1-2	ASSQVGVGHIDYGYT
TRBV27	TRBJ1-2	ASSLLGQGAAGYT
TRBV29-1	TRBJ2-5	SVGGLLEPQY
TRBV7-3	TRBJ2-1	ASSLTGGSSYNEQF